The present entry profiles one T cell receptor (beta chain) with its context. Its antigen is unidentified. This entry is derived from a study of identifying expanded T cells in peripheral blood. Findings of the study overall: Clone count variance between roughly 2-week samples rose with total template count. Over two and four weeks, about 16 and 20 clones changed, versus 1.2 between replicates.

Trimming stripped 2 bases from V and 8 bases from J, with 15 bases between. This CDR3 is built from 15 residues. Germline values: CDR1 LGHNA, CDR2 YSLEER. Using immunoSEQ multiplex PCR, the repertoire was profiled, and TCRdb retains in-frame clones only, with some absent. Altogether around 130,000 clones are present, 80% to 90% being singletons, with the ten largest covering around 8.2%. During the collection period, no donor immune events like infections were recorded. The receptor's source is a person aged 18 to 70 in good health. The chain recombines TRBV4-3 with TRBJ1-4, with a tentative D call TRBD1 (6 bases). Sequences were obtained from blood. The CDR3 sequence is CASSQSGQLGEKLFF. In DNA, the CDR3 is TGCGCCAGCAGCCAATCAGGACAGTTAGGGGAAAAACTGTTTTTT.